This T cell receptor (beta chain) was identified in a study of blood T cell repertoires in COVID-19. Study at large: Acute and convalescent COVID-19 samples came from the United States, Italy and Spain.

CDR3 length equals 11 residues. V lost 0 bases, J lost 12 bases, and 11 bases lay in between. Germline V gives CDR1 DFQATT, CDR2 SNEGSKA (reference sequence). The Seattle patients joined while their infection was active and were tracked longitudinally afterward. Using immunoSEQ multiplex PCR, the repertoire was profiled, and TCRdb retains in-frame clones only, with some absent. This table has approximately 300,000 clones, around 87% appearing once. The chain joins TRBV20-1 to TRBJ1-1; D is ambiguous. Sequenced: peripheral blood. The sequence was obtained from a woman in her 40s with COVID-19, enrolled during active disease. DNA of the CDR3: TGCAGTGCTAGAGATAAGAGGGTGCCTTTCTTT. Protein: CSARDKRVPFF.